Here is one T cell receptor beta chain with its context. With V trimmed by 5 bases and J by 11 bases, 13 bases remained unmatched. The germline gives CDR1 MNHEY, CDR2 SVGAGI. CDR3 length: 15 amino acids. Generated by immunoSEQ multiplex PCR, the TCRdb table keeps only in-frame clones and is missing some. The repertoire holds 150,000 to 200,000 clones, with 65% to 90% as singletons. The data were obtained in a study of blood T cell repertoires in COVID-19. Whole-study context: PBMCs, B-cell-depleted T cells, or T cells provided the cDNA or gDNA that made up the material.

The chain recombines TRBV6-5 with TRBJ2-4; 9 positions agree with TRBD1. The TCR sequence derives from a man aged 45-65 years who had recovered from COVID-19. The sequenced sample consisted of PBMCs or T cells enriched from blood (not recorded which). CDR3 loop: CASSRLLGQGSFQYF. CDR3 DNA: TGTGCCAGCAGTCGACTTTTGGGACAGGGATCCTTTCAGTACTTC.